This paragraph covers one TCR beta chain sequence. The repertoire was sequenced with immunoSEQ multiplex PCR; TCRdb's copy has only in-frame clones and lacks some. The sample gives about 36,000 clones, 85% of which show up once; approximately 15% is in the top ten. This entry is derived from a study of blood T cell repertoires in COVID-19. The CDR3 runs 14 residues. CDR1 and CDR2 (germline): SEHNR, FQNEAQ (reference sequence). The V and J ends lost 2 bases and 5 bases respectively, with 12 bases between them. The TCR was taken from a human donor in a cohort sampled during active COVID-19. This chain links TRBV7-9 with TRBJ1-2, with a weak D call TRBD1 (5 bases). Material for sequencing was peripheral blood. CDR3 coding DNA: TGTGCCAGCAGCTTACTCAGGGCTGGGTATGGCTACACCTTC. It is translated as CASSLLRAGYGYTF.